The clone carrying this TCR beta chain turned up a few times. This record belongs to a study of identical twins. TCRdb fed the 5' RACE reads into MiXCR, producing one record per CDR3 protein. Among about 530,000 distinct CDR3 sequences listed, approximately 20% were seen once. V was pared by 4 bases and J by 2 bases, with 1 base of the junction left unmatched. This CDR3 region has 15 residues. Germline CDR1 MNHEY, CDR2 SMNVEV (reference sequence). The data also belong to a second study, concerning yellow fever vaccine responses in identical twins. In that study: Twins' T cell vaccine responses reportedly looked partly convergent, partly personalized.

The TCR originated in a woman younger than 35 in good health. The chain recombines TRBV27 with TRBJ2-6, with TRBD2 identical over 8 bases. The sample taken for sequencing was CD4+ T cells sorted from blood. The CDR3 reads CASSSGGAGANVLTF. The CDR3 nucleotides are TGTGCCAGCAGTTCGGGAGGGGCTGGGGCCAACGTCCTGACTTTC.